The 5 T cell receptor beta chains reported below all come from one sample, sequenced in a study of T cells after yellow fever vaccination. TCRdb passed the 5' RACE reads through MiXCR, listing each CDR3 protein once. Of 300,000 to 400,000 distinct CDR3 sequences listed, under 15% are singletons. The material was CD4+ T cells sorted from PBMCs, obtained 15 days after the yellow fever booster vaccination. The receptors come from a man aged 18 to 35 who received the YFV17D yellow fever vaccine.

V and J are TRBV20-1 and TRBJ1-5; a weak D match, TRBD1 (5 bases). In germline, CDR1 is DFQATT, CDR2 SNEGSKA (reference sequence). V was clipped by 0 bases and J by 7 bases, with 16 bases between them. The CDR3 spans 15 residues. The CDR3 spells CSARDWGGSDQPQHF. CDR3 nucleotides: TGCAGTGCTAGAGATTGGGGGGGATCGGACCAGCCCCAGCATTTT.

The sample holds a few counts of this clonotype. The gene calls are TRBV29-1 and TRBJ2-1; TRBD2 agrees at 8 bases. The V gene's germline CDR1 is SQVTM and CDR2 ANQGSEA. The CDR3 contains 15 residues. Trimming cost V 5 bases and J 6 bases; bases outside gene matches: 12. The CDR3 loop reads CSVSAGGLGANEQFF. DNA for the CDR3: TGCAGCGTTTCCGCGGGGGGTCTCGGGGCCAATGAGCAGTTCTTC.

This clonotype was counted at least ten times. This sequence joins TRBV5-1 and TRBJ2-1; weak D call: TRBD1 (5 bases). The V gene lost 2 bases and the J gene lost 6 bases, with 6 bases spanning the gap. Per the germline V gene, CDR1 is SGHRS and CDR2 is YFSETQ. The CDR3 length is 12 residues. This CDR3 reads CASSFQGNEQFF. CDR3 nucleotides: TGCGCCAGCAGCTTTCAGGGCAATGAGCAGTTCTTC.

This clonotype was seen repeatedly, ten times or more. Here the CDR3 reads CAWSRQGSGELFF. The CDR3 coding sequence is TGTGCCTGGAGCCGACAGGGGTCCGGGGAGCTGTTTTTT. The genes are TRBV30 and TRBJ2-2; 8 bases map to TRBD1. The length of the CDR3 is 13 residues. Germline V gene sequence: CDR1 GTSNPN, CDR2 SVGIG (reference sequence). V shed 3 bases and J 6 bases; nucleotides not matched to a gene: 3. The complete variable domain, with remaining parts taken from reference TRBV30 and TRBJ2-2, reads SQTIHQWPATLVQPVGSPLSLECTVEGTSNPNLYWYRQAAGRGLQLLFYSVGIGQISSEVPQNLSASRPQDRQFILSSKKLLLSDSGFYLCAWSRQGSGELFFGEGSRLTVL.

There are many counts of this clonotype. V usage is TRBV4-3 and J usage is TRBJ2-1; 10 bases agree with TRBD2. The CDR3 extends over 16 amino acids. J lost 6 bases, V lost 0 bases, and 5 bases had no gene match. Per the germline V gene, CDR1 is LGHNA and CDR2 is YSLEER. The CDR3: CASSQDPASGGNEQFF. In DNA form, the CDR3 reads TGCGCCAGCAGCCAAGATCCGGCTAGCGGGGGCAATGAGCAGTTCTTC.